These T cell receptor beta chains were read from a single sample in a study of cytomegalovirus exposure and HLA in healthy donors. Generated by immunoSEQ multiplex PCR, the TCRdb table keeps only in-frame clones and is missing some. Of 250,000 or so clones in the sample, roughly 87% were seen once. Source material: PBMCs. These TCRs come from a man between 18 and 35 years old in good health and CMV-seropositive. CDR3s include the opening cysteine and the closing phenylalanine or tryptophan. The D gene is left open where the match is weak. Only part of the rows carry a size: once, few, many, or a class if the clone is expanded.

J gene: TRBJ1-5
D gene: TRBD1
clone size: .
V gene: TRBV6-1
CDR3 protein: CASTELGQLNQPQHF
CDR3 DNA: TGTGCCAGCACCGAACTGGGACAGCTCAATCAGCCCCAGCATTTT

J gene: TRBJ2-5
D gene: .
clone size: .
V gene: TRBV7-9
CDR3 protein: CASSHVGQGYQETQYF
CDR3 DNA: TGTGCCAGCAGCCACGTCGGGCAGGGGTACCAAGAGACCCAGTACTTC

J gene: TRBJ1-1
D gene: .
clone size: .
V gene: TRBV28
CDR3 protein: CASSGVGQNTEAFF
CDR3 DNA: TGTGCCAGCAGTGGGGTGGGGCAGAACACTGAAGCTTTCTTT

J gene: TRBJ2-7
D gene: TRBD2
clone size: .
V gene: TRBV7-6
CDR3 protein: CASSLATSGYEQYF
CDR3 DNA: TGTGCCAGCAGCTTAGCCACTAGCGGCTACGAGCAGTACTTC

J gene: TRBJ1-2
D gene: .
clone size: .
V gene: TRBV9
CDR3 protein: CASSVDVDGQFYGYTF
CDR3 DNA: TGTGCCAGCAGCGTAGACGTGGACGGGCAGTTCTATGGCTACACCTTC

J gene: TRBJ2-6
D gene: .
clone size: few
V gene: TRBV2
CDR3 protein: CASSERRSGANVLTF
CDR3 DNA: TGTGCCAGCAGTGAAAGGCGCTCTGGGGCCAACGTCCTGACTTTC

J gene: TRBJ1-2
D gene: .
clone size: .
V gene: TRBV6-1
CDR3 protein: CASSEWQAYGYTF
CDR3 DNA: TGTGCCAGCAGTGAATGGCAGGCCTATGGCTACACCTTC

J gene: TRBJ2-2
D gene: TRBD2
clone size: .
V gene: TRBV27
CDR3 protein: CASSLFSGSHGELFF
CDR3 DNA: TGTGCCAGCAGTTTGTTTAGCGGGAGTCACGGGGAGCTGTTTTTT

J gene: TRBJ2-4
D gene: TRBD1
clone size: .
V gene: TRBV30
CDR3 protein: CAWNRGEGKNIQYF
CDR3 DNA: TGTGCCTGGAACAGGGGTGAGGGCAAAAACATTCAGTACTTC

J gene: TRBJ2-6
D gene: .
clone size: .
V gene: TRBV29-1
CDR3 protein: CSPIPMRQISGANVLTF
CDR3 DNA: TGCAGCCCAATCCCGATGCGGCAGATCTCTGGGGCCAACGTCCTGACTTTC

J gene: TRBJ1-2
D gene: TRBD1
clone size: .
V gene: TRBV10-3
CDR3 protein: CAISEAGTGGFYTF
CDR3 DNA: TGTGCCATCAGTGAGGCCGGGACAGGGGGCTTCTACACCTTC

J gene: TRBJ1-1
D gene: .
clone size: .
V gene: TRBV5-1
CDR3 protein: CASRGRSTEAFF
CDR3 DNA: TGCGCCAGCAGAGGTAGATCCACTGAAGCTTTCTTT

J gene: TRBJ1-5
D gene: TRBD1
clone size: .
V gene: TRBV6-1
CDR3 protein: CASHSGTGNNQPQHF
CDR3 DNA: TGTGCCAGCCATTCCGGGACAGGGAACAATCAGCCCCAGCATTTT

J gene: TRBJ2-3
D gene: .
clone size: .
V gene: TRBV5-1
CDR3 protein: CASSLGQSGTQYF
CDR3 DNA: TGCGCCAGCAGCTTGGGGCAGTCGGGTACGCAGTATTTT

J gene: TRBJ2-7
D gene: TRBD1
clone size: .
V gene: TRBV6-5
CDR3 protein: CASSLGQGHYEQYF
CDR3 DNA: TGTGCCAGCAGTTTGGGACAGGGGCACTACGAGCAGTACTTC

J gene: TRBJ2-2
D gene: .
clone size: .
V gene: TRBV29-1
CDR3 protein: CSVAQSTGELFF
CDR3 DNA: TGCAGCGTTGCACAGAGCACCGGGGAGCTGTTTTTT

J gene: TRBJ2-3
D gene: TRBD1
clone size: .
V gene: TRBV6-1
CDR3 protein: CASRADRGLTDTQYF
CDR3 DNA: TGTGCCAGCAGGGCAGACAGGGGACTCACAGATACGCAGTATTTT

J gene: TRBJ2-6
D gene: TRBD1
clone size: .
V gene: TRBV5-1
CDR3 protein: CASSSLDRGFGGANVLTF
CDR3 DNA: TGCGCCAGCAGCTCACTTGACAGGGGGTTTGGTGGGGCCAACGTCCTGACTTTC

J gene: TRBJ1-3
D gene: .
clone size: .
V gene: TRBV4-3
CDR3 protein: CASSQGIGTIYF
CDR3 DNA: TGCGCCAGCAGCCAAGGAATCGGCACCATATATTTT

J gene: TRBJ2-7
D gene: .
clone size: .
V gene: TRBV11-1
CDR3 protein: CASSQERDLREQYF
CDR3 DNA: TGTGCCAGCAGCCAAGAACGGGATCTGAGAGAGCAGTACTTC

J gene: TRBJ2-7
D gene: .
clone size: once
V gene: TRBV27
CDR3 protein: CASSFDAVGEQYF
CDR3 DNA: TGTGCCAGCAGTTTCGACGCCGTTGGCGAGCAGTACTTC

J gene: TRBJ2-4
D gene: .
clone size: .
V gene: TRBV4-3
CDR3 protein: CASSQDGHYSKNIQYF
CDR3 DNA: TGCGCCAGCAGCCAAGACGGTCACTACTCCAAAAACATTCAGTACTTC

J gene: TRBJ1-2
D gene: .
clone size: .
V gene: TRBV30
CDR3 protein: CAWSLNMGASGYTF
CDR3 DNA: TGTGCCTGGAGTTTAAACATGGGAGCTAGTGGCTACACCTTC

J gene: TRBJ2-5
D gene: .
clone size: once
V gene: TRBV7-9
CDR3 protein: CASSLAGAGRQETQYF
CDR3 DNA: TGTGCCAGCAGCTTAGCGGGGGCAGGGCGGCAAGAGACCCAGTACTTC

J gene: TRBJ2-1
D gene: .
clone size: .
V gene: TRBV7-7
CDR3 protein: CASSSLIAPAYNEQFF
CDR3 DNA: TGTGCCAGCAGCTCCCTGATAGCCCCCGCCTACAATGAGCAGTTCTTC

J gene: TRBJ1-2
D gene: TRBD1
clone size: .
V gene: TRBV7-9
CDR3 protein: CASSSRQGSGYTF
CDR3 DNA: TGTGCCAGCAGCTCTCGACAGGGGTCCGGCTACACCTTC

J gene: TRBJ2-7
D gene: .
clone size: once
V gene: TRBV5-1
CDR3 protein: CASSSPDREQYF
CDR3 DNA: TGCGCCAGCAGCTCTCCAGACCGCGAGCAGTACTTC

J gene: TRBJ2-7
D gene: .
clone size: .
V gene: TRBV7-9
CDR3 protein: CASSLNIGLQYF
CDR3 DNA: TGTGCCAGCAGCTTAAATATAGGCTTGCAGTACTTC

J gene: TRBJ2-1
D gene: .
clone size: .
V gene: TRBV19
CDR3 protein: CASSIYGEQFF
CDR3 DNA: TGTGCCAGTAGTATATACGGTGAGCAGTTCTTC

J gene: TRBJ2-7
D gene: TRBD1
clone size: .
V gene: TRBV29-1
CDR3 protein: CSVEDPLGQGSYEQYF
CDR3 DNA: TGCAGCGTTGAAGATCCTTTGGGACAGGGGAGCTACGAGCAGTACTTC

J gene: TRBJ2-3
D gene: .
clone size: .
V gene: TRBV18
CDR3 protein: CASSRIRGGVGDTQYF
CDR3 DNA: TGTGCCAGCTCACGTATCAGGGGAGGAGTAGGAGATACGCAGTATTTT

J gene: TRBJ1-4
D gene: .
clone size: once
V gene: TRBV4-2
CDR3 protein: CASSHSTGSKWGNEKLFF
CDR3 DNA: TGTGCCAGCAGCCATAGCACGGGGTCAAAGTGGGGAAATGAAAAACTGTTTTTT

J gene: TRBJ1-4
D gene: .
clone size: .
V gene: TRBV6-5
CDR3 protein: CATGGGLNEKLFF
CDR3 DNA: TGTGCCACTGGGGGGGGCCTGAATGAAAAACTGTTTTTT

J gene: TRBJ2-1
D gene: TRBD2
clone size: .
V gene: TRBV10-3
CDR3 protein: CAISGGTSGSSSEQFF
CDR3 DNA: TGTGCCATCAGTGGGGGGACTAGCGGGAGTAGTAGTGAGCAGTTCTTC

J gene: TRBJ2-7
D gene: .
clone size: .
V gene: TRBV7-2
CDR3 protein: CASSFRAEGYEQYF
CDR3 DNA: TGTGCCAGCAGCTTTCGGGCGGAGGGCTACGAGCAGTACTTC

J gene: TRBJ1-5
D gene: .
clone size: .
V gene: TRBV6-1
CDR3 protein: CASGRDGFSNQPQHF
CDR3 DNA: TGTGCCAGCGGGAGGGACGGGTTTAGCAATCAGCCCCAGCATTTT

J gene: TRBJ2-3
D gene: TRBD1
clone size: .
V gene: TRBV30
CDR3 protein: CAWIQGARDTQYF
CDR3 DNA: TGTGCCTGGATTCAGGGGGCGCGAGATACGCAGTATTTT

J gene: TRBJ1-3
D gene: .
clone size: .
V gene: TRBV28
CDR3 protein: CASSRTGNTIYF
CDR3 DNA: TGTGCCAGCAGCCGAACTGGAAACACCATATATTTT

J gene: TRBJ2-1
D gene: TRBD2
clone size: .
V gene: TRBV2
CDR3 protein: CASTPLGTSWGNEQFF
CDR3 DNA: TGTGCCAGCACCCCCCTGGGGACTAGTTGGGGCAATGAGCAGTTCTTC

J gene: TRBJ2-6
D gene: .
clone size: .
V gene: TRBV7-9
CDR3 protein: CASSGNTGSGANVLTF
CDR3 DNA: TGTGCCAGCAGCGGGAATACAGGGTCTGGGGCCAACGTCCTGACTTTC